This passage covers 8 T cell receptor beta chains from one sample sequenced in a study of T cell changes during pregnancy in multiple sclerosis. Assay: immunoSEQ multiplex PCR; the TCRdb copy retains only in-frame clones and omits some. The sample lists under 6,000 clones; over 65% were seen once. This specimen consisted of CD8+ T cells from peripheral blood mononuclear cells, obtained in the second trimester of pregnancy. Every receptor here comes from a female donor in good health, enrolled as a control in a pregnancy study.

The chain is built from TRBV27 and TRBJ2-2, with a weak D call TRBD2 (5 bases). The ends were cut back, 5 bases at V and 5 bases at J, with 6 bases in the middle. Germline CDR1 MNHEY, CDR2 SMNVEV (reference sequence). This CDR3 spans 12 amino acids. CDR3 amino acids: CASSRGTGELFF. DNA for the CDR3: TGTGCCAGCAGTCGGGGTACCGGGGAGCTGTTTTTT.

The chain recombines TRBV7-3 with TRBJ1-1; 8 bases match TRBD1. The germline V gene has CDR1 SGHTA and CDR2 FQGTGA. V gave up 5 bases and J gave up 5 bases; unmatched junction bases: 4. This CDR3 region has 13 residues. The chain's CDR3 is CASSPTGGTEAFF. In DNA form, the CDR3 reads TGTGCCAGCAGCCCTACAGGGGGGACTGAAGCTTTCTTT.

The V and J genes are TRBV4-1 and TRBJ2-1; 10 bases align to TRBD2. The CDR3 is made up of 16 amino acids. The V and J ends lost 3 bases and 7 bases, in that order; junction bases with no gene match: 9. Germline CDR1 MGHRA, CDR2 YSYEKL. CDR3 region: CASSHSSSGRGNEQFF. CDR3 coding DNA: TGCGCCAGCAGCCATTCGTCTAGCGGGAGAGGGAATGAGCAGTTCTTC.

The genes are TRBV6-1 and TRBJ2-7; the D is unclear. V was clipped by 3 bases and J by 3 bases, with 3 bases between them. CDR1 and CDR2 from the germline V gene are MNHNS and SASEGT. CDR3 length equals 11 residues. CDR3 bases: TGTGCCAGCAGTGAGAGCTACGAGCAGTACTTC. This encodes CASSESYEQYF.

The CDR3 region is CASRPDRGRTDTQYF. CDR3 coding DNA: TGTGCCAGCAGGCCCGACAGGGGGCGGACAGATACGCAGTATTTT. This chain uses TRBV6-5 with TRBJ2-3, with 10 bases matching TRBD1. V shed 6 bases and J 3 bases; nucleotides not matched to a gene: 6. Germline V gene data show CDR1 as MNHEY and CDR2 as SVGAGI. There are 15 residues in the CDR3.

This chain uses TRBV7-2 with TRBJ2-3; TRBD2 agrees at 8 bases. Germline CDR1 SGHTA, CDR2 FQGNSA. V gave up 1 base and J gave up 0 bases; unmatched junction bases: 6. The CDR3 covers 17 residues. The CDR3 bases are TGTGCCAGCAGCTTAGGCCGAATAGCGGGGAGCACAGATACGCAGTATTTT. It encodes CASSLGRIAGSTDTQYF.

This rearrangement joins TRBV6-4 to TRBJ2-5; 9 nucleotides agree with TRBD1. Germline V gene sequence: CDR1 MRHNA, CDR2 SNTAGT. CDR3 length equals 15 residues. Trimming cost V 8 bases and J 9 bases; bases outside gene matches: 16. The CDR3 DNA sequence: TGTGCCAGCGGTAGAATCGCGGGACAGGGTGACCCCCAGTACTTC. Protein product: CASGRIAGQGDPQYF.

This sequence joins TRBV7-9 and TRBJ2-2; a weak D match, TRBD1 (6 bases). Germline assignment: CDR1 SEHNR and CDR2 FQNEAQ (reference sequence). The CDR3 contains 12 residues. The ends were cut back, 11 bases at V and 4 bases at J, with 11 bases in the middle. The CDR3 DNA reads TGTGCCGGGGGCCGGGGCACCGGGGAGCTGTTTTTT. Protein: CAGGRGTGELFF.